This T cell receptor beta chain appears in the sequencing data of a study of blood T cell repertoires in COVID-19. The germline gives CDR1 SGDLS, CDR2 YYNGEE. The CDR3 sequence is 16 residues long. The V and J ends lost 4 bases and 0 bases respectively, with 14 bases between them. The assay was immunoSEQ multiplex PCR, and TCRdb's table has in-frame clones only and misses some. The sample yields approximately 52,000 clones, 65% to 90% seen once. Sample: peripheral blood. This rearrangement joins TRBV9 to TRBJ1-3; D remains ambiguous. This receptor was obtained from a man in his 60s with acute or convalescent COVID-19. The CDR3 sequence is CASSPGVADSGNTIYF. In nucleotides, the CDR3 is TGTGCCAGCAGCCCTGGGGTAGCGGACTCTGGAAACACCATATATTTT.